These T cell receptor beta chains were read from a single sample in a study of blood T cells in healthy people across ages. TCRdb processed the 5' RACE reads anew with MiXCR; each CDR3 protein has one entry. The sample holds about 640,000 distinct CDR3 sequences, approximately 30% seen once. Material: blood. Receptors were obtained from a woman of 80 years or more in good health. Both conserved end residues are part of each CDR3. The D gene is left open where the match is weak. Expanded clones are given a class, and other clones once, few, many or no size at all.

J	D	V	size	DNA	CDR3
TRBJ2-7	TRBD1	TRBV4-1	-	TGCGCCAGCAGCCCAAGCATAGACAGGGCCCACGAGCAGTACTTC	CASSPSIDRAHEQYF
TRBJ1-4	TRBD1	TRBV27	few	TGTGCCAGCAGTTTATCAGGGACAGGGGGCTGTGAAAAACTGTTTTTT	CASSLSGTGGCEKLFF
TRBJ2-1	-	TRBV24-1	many	TGTGCCACCAGCCAATCACGGGCGGCCTTCGGGAATGAGCAGTTCTTC	CATSQSRAAFGNEQFF
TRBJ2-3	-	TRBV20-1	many	TGCAGTGCTAATAAGGGGATCACAGATACGCAGTATTTT	CSANKGITDTQYF
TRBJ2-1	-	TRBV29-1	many	TGCAGCGTTGTAGTCACGGACAATGAGCAGTTCTTC	CSVVVTDNEQFF
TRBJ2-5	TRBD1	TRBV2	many	TGTGCCAGCAGCCGAGGACAGGACCAACAAGAGACCCAGTACTTC	CASSRGQDQQETQYF
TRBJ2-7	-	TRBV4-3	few	TGCGCCAGCAGCCAAGATCAACAGGAGTACAGTGAGCAGTACTTC	CASSQDQQEYSEQYF
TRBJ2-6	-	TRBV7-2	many	TGTGCCAGCAGCCTCCAACATACCTCTGGGGCCAACGTCCTGACTTTC	CASSLQHTSGANVLTF
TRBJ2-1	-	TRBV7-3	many	TGTGCCAGCAGCCACAGCGGAGACTCCTACAATGAGCAGTTCTTC	CASSHSGDSYNEQFF
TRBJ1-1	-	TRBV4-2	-	TGTGCCAGCAGCCAGACAGCGAACACTGAAGCTTTCTTT	CASSQTANTEAFF
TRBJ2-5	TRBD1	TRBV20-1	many	TGCAGTGCTAGAGATAGGGGGCGAGAGACCCAGTACTTC	CSARDRGRETQYF
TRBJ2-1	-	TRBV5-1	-	TGCGCCAGCAGCTTGGAGTTACGAAATGAGCAGTTCTTC	CASSLELRNEQFF
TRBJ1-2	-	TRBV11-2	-	TGTGCCAGCAGCTTAGATTTCAGGAACTATGGCTACACCTTC	CASSLDFRNYGYTF
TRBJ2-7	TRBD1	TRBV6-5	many	TGTGCCAGCAGTTACTCGACAGGGGAGCAGTACTTC	CASSYSTGEQYF
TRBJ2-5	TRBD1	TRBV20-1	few	TGCAGTGCTAGGTCCGACAGGGTAGTCAATGAGCAGTACTTC	CSARSDRVVNEQYF
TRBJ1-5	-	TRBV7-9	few	TGTGCCAGCAGCTTAGATGCGCAGGAGCATCAGCCCCAGCATTTT	CASSLDAQEHQPQHF
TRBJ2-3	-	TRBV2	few	TGTGCCAGCAGTGAGCGCGCATTATCAGATACGCAGTATTTT	CASSERALSDTQYF
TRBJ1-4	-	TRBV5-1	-	TGCGCCAGCAGCTGCACAGCGGAGGCTGAAAAACGGTTTTTT	CASSCTAEAEKRFF
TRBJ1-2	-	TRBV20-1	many	TGCAGTGCCTTGGCTATGGGTGGCTATGGCTACACCTTC	CSALAMGGYGYTF
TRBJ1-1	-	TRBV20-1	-	TGCAGTGCCAACTCAGGGGTCACTGAAGCTTTCTTT	CSANSGVTEAFF
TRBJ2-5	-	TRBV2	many	TGTGCCAGCAGTATGACAGCTAAAGAGACCCAGTACTTC	CASSMTAKETQYF
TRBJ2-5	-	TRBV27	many	TGTGCCAGCAGTTGGGGGAAGGCATTACAAGAGACCCAGTACTTC	CASSWGKALQETQYF
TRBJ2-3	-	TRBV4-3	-	TGCGCCAGCAGCCAAGATTGGCAGGGTCCTTCGAATACGCAGTATTTT	CASSQDWQGPSNTQYF
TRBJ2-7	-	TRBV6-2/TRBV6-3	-	TGTGCCAGCAGTTATAGGGGCAGTGAGCAGTACTTC	CASSYRGSEQYF
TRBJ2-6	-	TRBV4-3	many	TGCGCCAGCAGCCAAAAGGCGGGGGCTTTCTCTGGGGCCAACGTCCTGACTTTC	CASSQKAGAFSGANVLTF
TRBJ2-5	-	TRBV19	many	TGTGCCAGTAGTATCCTAGGGAGCCCTCGAGAGACCCAGTACTTC	CASSILGSPRETQYF
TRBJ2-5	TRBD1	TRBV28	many	TGTGCCAGCCATAGGACAGGGGGTGGAGAGACCCAGTACTTC	CASHRTGGGETQYF
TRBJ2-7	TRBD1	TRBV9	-	TGTGTCAGCAGCGAGGGACAGGGGTCCTACAATGAGCAGTACTTC	CVSSEGQGSYNEQYF
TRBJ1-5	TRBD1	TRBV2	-	TGTGCCAGCATAGGACAGGGTTTCTCGGGGCAGCCCCAGCATTTT	CASIGQGFSGQPQHF
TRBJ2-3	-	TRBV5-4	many	TGTGCCAGCAAGGAGGGAAACACAGATACGCAGTATTTT	CASKEGNTDTQYF
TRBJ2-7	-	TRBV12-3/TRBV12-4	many	TGTGCCAGCAGTCGTCTCAACAGGGTCGGAGGCGAGCAGTACTTC	CASSRLNRVGGEQYF
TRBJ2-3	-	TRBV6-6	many	TGTGCCAGCAGTTACATGGGGACACCCGGCGGAGATACGCAGTATTTT	CASSYMGTPGGDTQYF
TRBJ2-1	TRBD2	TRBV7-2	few	TGTGCCAGCAGCGACCGGACTAGCGGGACCCACAATGAGCAGTTCTTC	CASSDRTSGTHNEQFF
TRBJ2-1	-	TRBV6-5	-	TGTGCCAGCGGAACGAGGGCCCGCAATGAGCAGTTCTTC	CASGTRARNEQFF
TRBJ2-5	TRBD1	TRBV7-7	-	TGTGCTAGCAGCGACAGGGCAGGGGGTGAGCAGTACTTC	CASSDRAGGEQYF
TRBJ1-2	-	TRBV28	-	TGTGCCAGCAGTTCCACCAGGGCCAAACGGGGGGGCTACACCTTC	CASSSTRAKRGGYTF
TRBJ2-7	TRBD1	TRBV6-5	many	TGTGCCAGCAGTTCCCCAGACAGGGGGAGATACGAGCAGTACTTC	CASSSPDRGRYEQYF
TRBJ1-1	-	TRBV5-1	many	TGCGCCAGCAGCCCCCCCGCAGTGGGGATCACTGAAGCTTTCTTT	CASSPPAVGITEAFF
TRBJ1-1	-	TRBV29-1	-	TGCAGCGTGAGGGGGGGCTATGAAGCTTTCTTT	CSVRGGYEAFF
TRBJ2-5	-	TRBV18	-	TGTGCCAGCTCACCATTAGAGGGCAATGAGCAGTACTTC	CASSPLEGNEQYF
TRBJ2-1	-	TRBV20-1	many	TGCAGTGCTAGAGACCAACCTGAGCAGTTCTTC	CSARDQPEQFF
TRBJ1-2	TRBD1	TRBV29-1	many	TGCAGCGTGGAGGGACAGGGGGCCTTTGGCTACACCTTC	CSVEGQGAFGYTF
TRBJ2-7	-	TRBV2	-	TGTGCCAGCAGTGAACTTGGGGCCACCACCTACGAGCAGTACTTC	CASSELGATTYEQYF
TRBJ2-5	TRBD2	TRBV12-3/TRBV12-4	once	TGTGCCAGCAGTTTAGGCAAGACTAGCCCCGAGACCCAGTACTTC	CASSLGKTSPETQYF
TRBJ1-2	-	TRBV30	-	TGTGCCTGGCCAAGACAGGTCGGATATGGCTACACCTTC	CAWPRQVGYGYTF
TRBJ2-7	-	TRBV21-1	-	TGTGCCCGCAGCGTCCGAGCGGGGGGCTCCTACAATGAGCAGTACTTC	CARSVRAGGSYNEQYF
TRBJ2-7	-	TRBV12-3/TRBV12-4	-	TGTGCCAGCAGTGATAACGACTACGAGCAGTACTTC	CASSDNDYEQYF
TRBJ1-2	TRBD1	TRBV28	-	TGTGCCAGCAGGACCGGGACAGGGGCTGATGGCTACACCTTC	CASRTGTGADGYTF
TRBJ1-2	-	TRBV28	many	TGTGCCAGCAGTACGGGACGGGTCAACTATGGCTACACCTTC	CASSTGRVNYGYTF
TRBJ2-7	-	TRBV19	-	TGTGCCAGTAGTGCCCCGGGTCGGGGCGCCGCCTACGAGCAGTACTTC	CASSAPGRGAAYEQYF
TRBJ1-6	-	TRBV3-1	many	TGTGCCAGCAGCCAAGTTCCCCAGAGTAATTCACCCCTCCACTTT	CASSQVPQSNSPLHF
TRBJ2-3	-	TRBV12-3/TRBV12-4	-	TGTGCCAGCAGTTTAGCGGGAGGGGGGGTAGATGCGCAGTATTTT	CASSLAGGGVDAQYF
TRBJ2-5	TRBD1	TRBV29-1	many	TGCAGCGCAGGGACAGTTGAGACCCAGTACTTC	CSAGTVETQYF
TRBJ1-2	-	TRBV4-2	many	TGTGCCAGCAGCCAAGATCTGAGGGCAGGCTATGGCTACACCTTC	CASSQDLRAGYGYTF
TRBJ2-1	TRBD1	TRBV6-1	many	TGTGCCAGCAGACTTACAGGGGTAACCTACAATGAGCAGTTCTTC	CASRLTGVTYNEQFF
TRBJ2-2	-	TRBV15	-	TGTGCCACCAGCAGTTTCTCAGGGGCGAACACCGGGGAGCTGTTTTTT	CATSSFSGANTGELFF
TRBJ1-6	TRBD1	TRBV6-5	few	TGTGCCAGCAGTTACGGACAGGGGTTAAAAAATTCACCCCTCCACTTT	CASSYGQGLKNSPLHF
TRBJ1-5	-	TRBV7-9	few	TGTGCCAGCAGCAGATACTCCGGGCCTAGGGGAGGCAATCAGCCCCAGCATTTT	CASSRYSGPRGGNQPQHF
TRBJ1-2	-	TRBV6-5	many	TGTGCCTCCCAGGATAACTATGGCTACACCTTC	CASQDNYGYTF
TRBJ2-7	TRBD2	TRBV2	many	TGTGCCAGCAGTGACCCCTCAGGACTAGACTACGAGCAGTACTTC	CASSDPSGLDYEQYF